These T cell receptor beta chains were read from a single sample in a study of blood T cell repertoires in COVID-19. This table comes from immunoSEQ multiplex PCR, and its TCRdb copy is limited to in-frame clones, with some not included. The sample has over 150,000 clones; under 80% are singletons. Sequenced input: peripheral blood. These receptors all stem from a man in his 70s with acute or convalescent COVID-19. Each CDR3 is given with its conserved first and last residue. Each record gives: V gene, D gene, J gene, clone size, CDR3 DNA, CDR3 protein. The D gene is left open where the match is weak. Clone size is shown for a subset of rows, as once, few, many or a class of expanded clone.

TRBV28	NA	TRBJ2-5	NA	TGTGCCAGCAGTTTATGGGACACACAAGAGACCCAGTACTTC	CASSLWDTQETQYF
TRBV4-2	NA	TRBJ2-1	NA	TGTGCCAGCAGCCAAGGAGCGAGCGGCCCGAATGATCAGTTCTTC	CASSQGASGPNDQFF
TRBV11-3	TRBD1	TRBJ2-1	NA	TGTGCCAGCAGCGACGGGACAGCTGAGCAGTTCTTC	CASSDGTAEQFF
TRBV19	TRBD2	TRBJ2-1	NA	TGTGCCAGTAGTATAGATCGAAGCGGGAGTTTTAATGAGCAGTTCTTC	CASSIDRSGSFNEQFF
TRBV3-1/TRBV3-2	TRBD2	TRBJ2-3	few	TGTGCCAGCAGCCAGGGGAGGGGACTAGCGGTTCCAGATACGCAGTATTTT	CASSQGRGLAVPDTQYF
TRBV4-1	NA	TRBJ1-1	few	TGCGCCAGCAGCCAAGACAGTTACACTGAAGCTTTCTTT	CASSQDSYTEAFF
TRBV7-3	NA	TRBJ2-3	NA	TGTGCCAGCAGCAGGTCTAGCCGACCTGGAGATACGCAGTATTTT	CASSRSSRPGDTQYF
TRBV2	TRBD1	TRBJ1-6	NA	TGTGCCAGCAGTGAAGGGGGCAGGGGGCTAGTTTCACCCCTCCACTTT	CASSEGGRGLVSPLHF
TRBV24-1	NA	TRBJ1-3	NA	TGTGCCACCAGTGATTTCAGGGATTCCTTCTATCTGGAAAACACCATATATTTT	CATSDFRDSFYLENTIYF
TRBV5-8	TRBD1	TRBJ1-5	NA	TGTGCCAGCAGCAAAGACAGGGGGCAGCCCCAGCATTTT	CASSKDRGQPQHF
TRBV6-5	TRBD2	TRBJ2-5	NA	TGTGCCAGCAGGCCCTTGGGCGGGAGGGGGGAGACCCAGTACTTC	CASRPLGGRGETQYF
TRBV6-5	TRBD1	TRBJ2-5	NA	TGTGCCAGCAGTTACTCGAAGGGACAGGGCCAAGAGACCCAGTACTTC	CASSYSKGQGQETQYF
TRBV7-9	NA	TRBJ2-2	NA	TGTGCCACTTCTATACCCGCTCGGGACACCGGGGAGCTGTTTTTT	CATSIPARDTGELFF
TRBV6-1	NA	TRBJ2-3	NA	TGTGCCAGCAGTGAAGGAGGGTTTAGCCGGACCAACCACTTACCCACTAGCACAGATACGCAGTATTTT	CASSEGGFSRTNHLPTSTDTQYF
TRBV7-9	NA	TRBJ1-5	NA	TGTGCCAGCAGCATACAGGGTTGGGGGAATCAGCCCCAGCATTTT	CASSIQGWGNQPQHF
TRBV19	NA	TRBJ2-7	NA	TGTGCCAGTAGTATCTCCGGGGGGCCACACTACGAGCAGTACTTC	CASSISGGPHYEQYF
TRBV27	TRBD1	TRBJ2-5	NA	TGTGCCAGCAGTTGGGGGACAGGGTTGGAGACCCAGTACTTC	CASSWGTGLETQYF
TRBV13	NA	TRBJ2-5	NA	TGTGCCAGCAGCCCCCGCCGCGGGGAGACCCAGTACTTC	CASSPRRGETQYF
TRBV6-6	TRBD1	TRBJ1-6	NA	TGTGCCAGCAGTCGACCGACCGGGACAGGGGTTTCACCCCTCCACTTT	CASSRPTGTGVSPLHF
TRBV7-2	NA	TRBJ2-7	NA	TGTGCCAGCAGCTTGACCACGGGACTGGACGAGCAGTACTTC	CASSLTTGLDEQYF
TRBV9	NA	TRBJ1-4	NA	TGTGCCAGCAGCGTAGAGGGGGTCACAGGACCTGAAAAACTGTTTTTT	CASSVEGVTGPEKLFF
TRBV19	NA	TRBJ1-1	NA	TGTGCCAGTAGTATACTTCAGACAGGGAACACTGAAGCTTTCTTT	CASSILQTGNTEAFF
TRBV5-1	TRBD2	TRBJ2-3	once	TGCGCCAGCAGCCCGATGACTAGCGGGAGCTTGATGCCAGATACGCAGTATTTT	CASSPMTSGSLMPDTQYF
TRBV29-1	TRBD1	TRBJ2-7	NA	TGCAGCGTTGACGGGACAGGGGGTTACGAGCAGTACTTC	CSVDGTGGYEQYF
TRBV4-3	NA	TRBJ2-7	NA	TGCGCCAGCAGCCAAGACCCCTCGTCCGGCTACGAGCAGTACTTC	CASSQDPSSGYEQYF
TRBV27	TRBD2	TRBJ2-7	NA	TGTGCCAGCCGACCGGGACTAGTATCTACCCTCCACGAGCAGTACTTC	CASRPGLVSTLHEQYF
TRBV27	TRBD1	TRBJ2-7	NA	TGTGCCAGCAGTATAACAGGGGACTACGAGCAGTACTTC	CASSITGDYEQYF
TRBV15	TRBD1	TRBJ2-2	NA	TGTGCCACCAGCGGAAGACAGGGGAACACCGGGGAGCTGTTTTTT	CATSGRQGNTGELFF
TRBV14	NA	TRBJ2-7	NA	TGTGCCAGCAGCCAAGGGCAGGGATGGAACGAGCAGTACTTC	CASSQGQGWNEQYF
TRBV25-1	NA	TRBJ2-5	NA	TGTGCCAGCAGTGAATCTGAGACCCAGTACTTC	CASSESETQYF
TRBV27	TRBD2	TRBJ2-3	NA	TGTGCCAGCAGTTCTGCGGGAGAGAGCACAGATACGCAGTATTTT	CASSSAGESTDTQYF
TRBV5-1	NA	TRBJ2-3	NA	TGCGCCAGCAGCTTGGCGTCGGGGGTGGCAGATACGCAGTATTTT	CASSLASGVADTQYF
TRBV5-1	TRBD2	TRBJ2-3	NA	TGCGCCAGCAGCCGCAGCGGGGGCACAGATACGCAGTATTTT	CASSRSGGTDTQYF
TRBV28	TRBD1	TRBJ1-3	NA	TGTGCCAGCAATAACAGGGGCCCCGCGGGAAACACCATATATTTT	CASNNRGPAGNTIYF
TRBV2	TRBD1	TRBJ1-2	many	TGTGCCAGCCGAACAGGGGGCGGCGGCTACACCTTC	CASRTGGGGYTF
TRBV24-1	TRBD1	TRBJ2-7	NA	TGTGCCACCGGGACAGGGGGTAACGAGCAGTACTTC	CATGTGGNEQYF
TRBV25-1	TRBD1	TRBJ1-1	few	TGTGCCAGCAGTGACTACAGGGGTACGAACACTGAAGCTTTCTTT	CASSDYRGTNTEAFF
TRBV6-4	NA	TRBJ1-6	NA	TGTGCCAGCAGTGACCAGATAGTCGGTGAAGGGAGCTCCTATAATTCACCCCTCCACTTT	CASSDQIVGEGSSYNSPLHF
TRBV6-1	TRBD1	TRBJ1-4	NA	TGTGCCAGCAGTGACTTTCCGGGACAGGGAAGGGCTAATGAAAAACTGTTTTTT	CASSDFPGQGRANEKLFF
TRBV29-1	NA	TRBJ1-4	NA	TGCAGCGTTGAAGAAACGTCCTCAGAACTGTTTTTT	CSVEETSSELFF